A single sample gave rise to the 9 T cell receptor beta chains below, sequenced in a study of shared clonotypes between healthy human individuals. TCRdb keeps only in-frame clones here, not all; method: immunoSEQ multiplex PCR. This table has about 1.1 million clones, about four fifths appearing once. Sequenced: memory CD4+ T cells from PBMCs. Subset indicated: CD45RA-negative fraction. The receptors derive from a man between 18 and 35 years old in good health. Some clones in this sample may be carry-over from other donors' samples.

This clone occurred a few times. CDR3 sequence (DNA): TGTGCCAGCAGCTTCTACGGGACTAGCTCCTACAATGAGCAGTTCTTC. Amino acids: CASSFYGTSSYNEQFF. The chain recombines TRBV7-3 with TRBJ2-1; 8 bases align to TRBD2. The CDR3 extends over 16 amino acids. The ends lost 3 bases at V and 0 bases at J; junction bases unmatched: 4. Germline CDR1 SGHTA, CDR2 FQGTGA.

This clone was detected once. The same CDR3 can be traced to other DNA sequences in this sample. This chain links TRBV29-1 with TRBJ2-5, with 10 bases identical to TRBD2. The junction had 9 bases not matched to a gene; V was cut back by 6 bases and J by 2 bases. The CDR3 is made up of 15 amino acids. The germline V gene has CDR1 SQVTM and CDR2 ANQGSEA. The CDR3 sequence: CSVASSGRRQETQYF. DNA of the CDR3: TGCAGCGTGGCCTCTAGCGGGAGACGGCAAGAGACCCAGTACTTC.

This clone was seen a single time. V usage is TRBV10-2 and J usage is TRBJ2-2, with 10 bases matching TRBD2. CDR3 length: 16 amino acids. Germline V gives CDR1 WSHSY, CDR2 SAAADI. V dropped 3 bases and J dropped 5; count of bases not matched to a gene: 6. CDR3 sequence: CASSDASGSGTGELFF. For the CDR3, the DNA is TGCGCCAGCAGTGACGCTAGCGGGAGTGGTACCGGGGAGCTGTTTTTT.

This clone was recorded once. The CDR3 protein is CASPAPRQGDGMNTEAFF. The CDR3 region has the DNA TGTGCCAGCCCAGCCCCCCGACAGGGGGACGGGATGAACACTGAAGCTTTCTTT. The gene calls are TRBV28 and TRBJ1-1; TRBD1 agrees at 9 bases. The CDR3 is 18 amino acids. Germline CDR1 reads MDHEN; CDR2 reads SYDVKM. Unmatched junction bases numbered 16, after V lost 8 bases and J lost 0 bases.

The chain joins TRBV27 to TRBJ2-7; 8 positions match TRBD1. V was clipped by 6 bases and J by 2 bases; unmatched bases: 6. The length of the CDR3 is 14 residues. Looked up from germline, CDR1 is MNHEY and CDR2 is SMNVEV (reference sequence). CDR3 DNA sequence: TGTGCCAGCAGGAAGAGGGACAGGACCTACGAGCAGTACTTC. Its translation is CASRKRDRTYEQYF.

The chain combines TRBV5-8 with TRBJ1-5, with D unresolved. The CDR3 is made up of 17 amino acids. Per the germline V gene, CDR1 is SGHTS and CDR2 is YDEGEE. Between the trimmed V and J ends, which lost 2 bases and 4 bases, there was a span of 19 bases. The CDR3 region is CASSFLPNGRDNQPQHF. The CDR3 DNA sequence: TGTGCCAGCAGCTTTTTACCTAACGGCCGGGATAATCAGCCCCAGCATTTT.

As DNA, the CDR3 is TGTGCCAGCAGCTTTAGTGGTGGCACTGAAGCTTTCTTT. The encoded protein is CASSFSGGTEAFF. The rearrangement links TRBV11-2 to TRBJ1-1; no reliable D call. The CDR3 sequence is 13 residues long. Germline-derived CDR1 and CDR2 are SGHAT and FQNNGV. The V gene lost 3 bases and the J gene lost 4 bases, with 9 bases spanning the gap.

The chain is built from TRBV6-5 and TRBJ2-7; 12 nucleotides match TRBD2. From germline, CDR1 is MNHEY and CDR2 SVGAGI. The CDR3 contains 15 residues. V gave up 5 bases and J gave up 2 bases; unmatched junction bases: 4. CDR3: CASSNGLAGPYEQYF. CDR3 bases: TGTGCCAGCAGTAACGGACTAGCGGGACCCTACGAGCAGTACTTC.

This rearrangement joins TRBV5-4 to TRBJ2-1; 10 nucleotides align to TRBD2. The germline V gene encodes CDR1 SGHNT and CDR2 YYREEE (reference sequence). The CDR3 spans 17 residues. The junction had 7 bases not matched to a gene; V was cut back by 1 base and J by 3 bases. The CDR3: CASSLREREGIYNEQFF. As DNA, the CDR3 is TGTGCCAGCAGCTTGAGGGAGCGGGAGGGCATCTACAATGAGCAGTTCTTC.